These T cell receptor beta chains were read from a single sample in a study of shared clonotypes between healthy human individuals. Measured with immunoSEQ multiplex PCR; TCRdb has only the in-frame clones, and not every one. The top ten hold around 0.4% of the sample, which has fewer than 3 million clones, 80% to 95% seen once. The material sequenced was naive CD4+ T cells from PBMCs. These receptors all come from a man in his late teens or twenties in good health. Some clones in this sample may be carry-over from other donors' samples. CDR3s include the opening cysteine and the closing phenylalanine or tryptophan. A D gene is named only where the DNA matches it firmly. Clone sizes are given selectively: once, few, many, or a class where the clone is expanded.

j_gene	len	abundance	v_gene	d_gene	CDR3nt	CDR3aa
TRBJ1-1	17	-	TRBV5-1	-	TGCGCCAGCAGCTTGGTATTCGTTGGGGCGCGGAACACTGAAGCTTTCTTT	CASSLVFVGARNTEAFF
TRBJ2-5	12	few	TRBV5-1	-	TGCGCCAGCAGCTTGGTTCAAGAGACCCAGTACTTC	CASSLVQETQYF
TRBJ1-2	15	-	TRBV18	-	TGTGCCAGCTCAAACCCAGGGGTAACGAACTATGGCTACACCTTC	CASSNPGVTNYGYTF
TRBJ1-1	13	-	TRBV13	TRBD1	TGTGCCAGCAGTCGACAGGGCCACACTGAAGCTTTCTTT	CASSRQGHTEAFF
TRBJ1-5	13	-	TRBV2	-	TGTGCCAGCAGCCGTACAGGGAATCAGCCCCAGCATTTT	CASSRTGNQPQHF
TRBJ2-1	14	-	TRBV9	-	TGTGCCAGCAGCGTAGGTAGCTTGGGAGGTGAGCAGTTCTTC	CASSVGSLGGEQFF
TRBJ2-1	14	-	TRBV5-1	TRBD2	TGCGCCAGCAGCCCTAGCGGGACTTACAATGAGCAGTTCTTC	CASSPSGTYNEQFF
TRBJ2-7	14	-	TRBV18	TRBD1	TGTGCCAGCTCACCACCGACGACAGGGTTCGAGCAGTACTTC	CASSPPTTGFEQYF
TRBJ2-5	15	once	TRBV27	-	TGTGCCAGCAGTTTAGTGGCCCCCCCCGGGGAGACCCAGTACTTC	CASSLVAPPGETQYF
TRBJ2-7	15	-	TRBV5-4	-	TGTGCCAGCAGCCCCCCCGGGGAGCAGAACTACGAGCAGTACTTC	CASSPPGEQNYEQYF